The 2 T cell receptor beta chains below all came from one sample that was sequenced in a study of blood T cell repertoires in COVID-19 (dated by TCRdb to the early 2020s). The library was generated by the immunoSEQ multiplex PCR assay. Drawn from immuneACCESS, this table holds only the in-frame rearrangements with V and J called that TCRdb kept. Clones are partly lost; checked studies trace under half to an unresolved V gene and leave the rest unexplained. Here the sample has about 220,000 clones; about 81% occur a single time. The leading ten clones occupy approximately 5% of the sample. Material for sequencing was peripheral blood. These receptors were collected from a woman in her seventies with COVID-19, enrolled during active disease.

The chain recombines TRBV30 with TRBJ1-2; 7 positions agree with TRBD1. Germline CDR1 GTSNPN, CDR2 SVGIG (reference sequence). Trimming removed 2 bases from V and 10 bases from J; junction bases left unmatched: 13. The CDR3 is made up of 14 amino acids. CDR3 nucleotides: TGTGCCTGGAGTCAAGCCGGGACAGCGGGAGTCTACACCTTC. It encodes CAWSQAGTAGVYTF.

The chain recombines TRBV14 with TRBJ1-4; 9 nucleotides line up with TRBD1. Losses at the gene ends were 4 bases for V and 0 bases for J; bases not matched to a gene: 3. This CDR3 spans 16 amino acids. Germline assignment: CDR1 SGHDN and CDR2 FVKESK. The CDR3 region is CASSLTGGSTNEKLFF. For the CDR3, the DNA is TGTGCCAGCAGCCTAACAGGGGGCTCAACTAATGAAAAACTGTTTTTT.